This T cell receptor beta chain was captured in a study of cytomegalovirus exposure and HLA in healthy donors. Study as a whole: Of some 360 genotyped donors, approximately 84% clustered with self-reported Caucasian donors.

Notes on this clone: Its target is not known.

The PCR contained 60 Vbeta and 13 Jbeta primers. Sequenced by immunoSEQ multiplex PCR; TCRdb stores in-frame clones only, minus some. Here the sample spans about 180,000 clones, under 80% being singletons. All the people who gave samples were healthy bone marrow donors. CDR1 is LGHNA and CDR2 is YSLEER in the germline V gene. Trimming removed 4 bases from V and 3 bases from J, with 9 bases in between. This CDR3 has 13 residues. The study, taken as a whole, reports: A later analysis by the authors found several of the most significant clusters apparently linked to common viral pathogens. Cytomegalovirus-associated status was assigned to about 160 TCR beta chains.

The TCR was taken from a woman under 40 in good health and CMV-seropositive. Sequenced sample: PBMCs. This sequence joins TRBV4-3 and TRBJ1-1; tentative D call: TRBD1 (5 bases). The CDR3 nucleotides read TGCGCCAGCAGCCCGGACACACACACTGAAGCTTTCTTT. It specifies CASSPDTHTEAFF.